The clone carrying this T cell receptor (beta chain) was seen a single time. This entry belongs to a study of blood T cell repertoires in COVID-19. Study details: Samples of COVID-19 (acute and convalescent) were obtained from the United States, Italy and Spain.

Original handling: Researchers report that nucleated cell counts were estimated from reference gene primer amplification. Using immunoSEQ multiplex PCR, the repertoire was profiled, and TCRdb retains in-frame clones only, with some absent. V and J calls and clone size are given by that table; D and trimming were obtained from the DNA. The sample contains 120,000 or so clones, more than 70% of which appear only once. This CDR3 comprises 15 residues. V shed 6 bases and J shed 0 bases, with 13 bases lying between them. Per germline, CDR1 SGHAT and CDR2 FQNNGV. Sequencing input: peripheral blood. This TCR was recovered from a human donor in a cohort sampled during active COVID-19. The rearrangement uses TRBV11-2 and TRBJ2-3; D is ambiguous. In DNA form, the CDR3 reads TGTGCCAGCAGACCCGGGTCTACTAGCACAGATACGCAGTATTTT. This translates into CASRPGSTSTDTQYF.